A single sample gave rise to the 12 T cell receptor beta chains below, sequenced in a study of blood T cell repertoires in COVID-19. Clones were sequenced by immunoSEQ multiplex PCR, and TCRdb holds only the in-frame ones, with some missing. This sample has some 66,000 clones; around 87% occur once, and the top ten carry over 0.95%. Sequenced material: peripheral blood. Receptor source: a woman aged 60-75 years with acute or convalescent COVID-19.

This chain joins TRBV28 and TRBJ2-7; the match to TRBD1 covers 7 bases. Germline lookup yields CDR1 MDHEN and CDR2 SYDVKM. V was clipped by 6 bases and J by 5 bases; unmatched bases: 16. This CDR3 has 16 amino acids. Here the CDR3 DNA reads TGTGCCAGCAGCCAGGTCCTAGGGGGCGCGTCGAACGAGCAGTACGTC. It yields the protein CASSQVLGGASNEQYV.

The V and J genes are TRBV7-9 and TRBJ2-4, with a weak D call TRBD2 (5 bases). Trimming stripped 9 bases from V and 0 bases from J, with 9 bases between. Per germline, CDR1 SEHNR and CDR2 FQNEAQ (reference sequence). CDR3 length equals 13 residues. The CDR3 here is CASSALAKNIQYF. The CDR3 DNA sequence: TGTGCCAGTAGCGCGCTAGCCAAAAACATTCAGTACTTC.

J is TRBJ1-6 and V is TRBV2; TRBD1 agrees at 8 bases. Germline loops: CDR1 SNHLY, CDR2 FYNNEI. This CDR3 region has 15 residues. Trimming cost V 6 bases and J 14 bases; bases outside gene matches: 15. DNA for the CDR3: TGTGCCAGCAGCCGGATAACAGGGGGAGGGTCATCCCTCCACTTT. Translated, it gives CASSRITGGGSSLHF.

This chain joins TRBV6-2 or TRBV6-3 and TRBJ2-2; perhaps TRBD1 as D (6 bases). Trimming cost V 6 bases and J 6 bases, with 17 bases left between them. CDR3 length equals 15 residues. Germline CDR1 and CDR2: MNHEY and SVGEGT. CDR3 loop: CASSRDTSSAGELFF. In DNA, the CDR3 is TGTGCCAGCAGCCGGGACACCTCGTCCGCCGGGGAGCTGTTTTTT.

This clone appeared a few times. This chain links TRBV20-1 with TRBJ1-5; D call uncertain. Germline V gene sequence: CDR1 DFQATT, CDR2 SNEGSKA (reference sequence). The CDR3 totals 13 residues. Trimming removed 3 bases at V and 0 bases at J, with 6 bases between. The CDR3 loop reads CSASRDSNQPQHF. CDR3 nucleotide sequence: TGCAGTGCTAGTCGGGATAGCAATCAGCCCCAGCATTTT.

The V gene is TRBV5-4, the J gene TRBJ1-4, with D possibly being TRBD1 (5 bases). Trimming pared 4 bases from V and 5 bases from J, leaving 18 bases between. The CDR3 runs to 16 residues. CDR1 and CDR2 (germline): SGHNT, YYREEE (reference sequence). CDR3 in amino acids: CASSQLSPGLNEKLFF. In nucleotides, the CDR3 is TGTGCCAGCAGCCAATTGTCACCAGGGCTGAATGAAAAACTGTTTTTT.

Written as DNA, the CDR3 is TGTGCCACCAGTGATTTGGCGGGTTCGGTCCATGAGCAGTTCTTC. Encoded protein: CATSDLAGSVHEQFF. This rearrangement joins TRBV24-1 to TRBJ2-1, with a possible D match to TRBD2 (5 bases). CDR3 size: 15 residues. The V and J ends lost 0 bases and 8 bases respectively, with 13 bases between them. Germline values: CDR1 KGHDR, CDR2 SFDVKD.

The chain links TRBV11-2 to TRBJ2-7; 8 bases are a match to TRBD1. This CDR3 is 14 amino acids long. J lost 4 bases, V lost 4 bases, and 6 bases had no gene match. Germline CDR1 and CDR2: SGHAT and FQNNGV. The CDR3 coding sequence is TGTGCCAGCAGCTCCGGGACAGGTAAATACGAGCAGTACGTC. Amino acids: CASSSGTGKYEQYV.

This clone has just one count. CDR3 nucleotides: TGCGCCAGCAGCCCTGACTTCTCAGAGACCCAGTACTTC. Translating gives CASSPDFSETQYF. This chain uses TRBV5-1 with TRBJ2-5; D ambiguous. CDR1 and CDR2 from the germline V gene are SGHRS and YFSETQ. The CDR3 runs to 13 residues. V was clipped by 4 bases and J by 4 bases, with 11 bases between them.

The chain links TRBV5-5 to TRBJ2-1; TRBD1 is a possible D gene (8 bases). The ends were cut back, 0 bases at V and 6 bases at J, with 19 bases in the middle. The CDR3 spans 17 residues. Germline CDR1 is SGHKS and CDR2 is YYEKEE (reference sequence). The CDR3 coding sequence is TGTGCCAGCAGCTTGGCCGACAGGGGAGGGGAGGGCAATGAGCAGTTCTTC. Amino acid sequence: CASSLADRGGEGNEQFF.

The chain has TRBV6-7 and TRBJ1-5; a weak D match, TRBD1 (6 bases). TRBV6-7 has ORF status, its function being uncertain. This CDR3 contains 14 residues. The V end was cut by 11 bases, the J end by 11 bases, with 25 bases between. CDR3 sequence reads: CAVKGRGPYMAQHF. In DNA, the CDR3 is TGTGCCGTGAAGGGCAGGGGACCGTATATGGCCCAGCATTTT.

The chain carries TRBV30 and TRBJ1-3; 9 bases line up with TRBD1. The V and J ends lost 2 bases and 7 bases, in that order; junction bases with no gene match: 3. The CDR3 totals 13 residues. CDR1 and CDR2 (germline): GTSNPN, SVGIG (reference sequence). The CDR3 here is CAWSTGTGNTIYF. As DNA, the CDR3 is TGTGCCTGGAGTACCGGGACAGGGAACACCATATATTTT.